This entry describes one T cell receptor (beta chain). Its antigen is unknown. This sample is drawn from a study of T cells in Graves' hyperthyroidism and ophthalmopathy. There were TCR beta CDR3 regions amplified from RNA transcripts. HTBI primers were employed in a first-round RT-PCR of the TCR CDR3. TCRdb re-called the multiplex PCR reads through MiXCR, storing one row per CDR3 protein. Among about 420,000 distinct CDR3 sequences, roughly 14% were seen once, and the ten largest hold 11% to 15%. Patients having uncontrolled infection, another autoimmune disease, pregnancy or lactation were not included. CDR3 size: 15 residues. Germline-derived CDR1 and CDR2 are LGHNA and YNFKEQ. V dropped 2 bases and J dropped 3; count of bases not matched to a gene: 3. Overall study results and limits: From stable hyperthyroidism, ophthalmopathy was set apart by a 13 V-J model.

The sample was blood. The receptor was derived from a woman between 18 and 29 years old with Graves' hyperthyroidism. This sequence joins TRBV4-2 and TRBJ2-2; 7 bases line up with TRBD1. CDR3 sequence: CASSQLDRDTGELFF. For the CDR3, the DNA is TGTGCCAGCAGCCAACTAGACAGGGACACCGGGGAGCTGTTTTTT.